This entry lists 29 T cell receptor beta chains sequenced from one sample in a study of cytomegalovirus exposure and HLA in healthy donors (dated by TCRdb to 2016 to 2017). Library preparation employed the immunoSEQ multiplex PCR assay. For the multiplex PCR, a mixture combining 60 forward primers for TCR Vbeta segments and 13 reverse primers for TCR Jbeta segments was used. TCRdb limited this immuneACCESS table to in-frame rearrangements with V and J called. A share of clones is missing; checked studies link under half to unresolved V genes, and the rest is unexplained. For this sample the table gives 130,000 or so clones, of which 8.5% were detected only once. 5% to 6% of the sample is in the top ten clones. The sequencing input was PBMCs. These TCRs come from a man between 35 and 55 years old in good health and CMV-seronegative.

This clone was observed a handful of times. CDR3 loop: CASTLGSRGTDTQYF. The CDR3, as DNA: TGTGCCAGTACCCTCGGGTCCAGGGGTACAGATACGCAGTATTTT. The rearrangement joins TRBV19 to TRBJ2-3; D might be TRBD1 (6 bases). Trimming took 7 bases from V and 3 from J, leaving 17 bases between them. This CDR3 spans 15 amino acids. Germline CDR1 LNHDA, CDR2 SQIVND (reference sequence).

This clone was seen a few times. V gene TRBV9 combines with J gene TRBJ1-2; D may be TRBD1 (6 bases). Trimming took 4 bases from V and 1 from J, leaving 8 bases between them. The CDR3 runs 13 residues. Germline V gene data show CDR1 as SGDLS and CDR2 as YYNGEE. In nucleotides, the CDR3 is TGTGCCAGCAGCTTACAGGGTAACTATGGCTACACCTTC. As protein: CASSLQGNYGYTF.

The chain combines TRBV18 with TRBJ2-7, with D maybe TRBD1 (7 bases). The CDR3 runs 14 residues. The V end was cut by 4 bases, the J end by 3 bases, with 13 bases between. Germline CDR1 KGHSH, CDR2 LQKENI. CDR3 DNA sequence: TGTGCCAGCTCACTCCGCAGGGGGGACTACGAGCAGTACTTC. Protein: CASSLRRGDYEQYF.

The V and J genes are TRBV19 and TRBJ1-6, with D uncertain. Per germline, CDR1 LNHDA and CDR2 SQIVND (reference sequence). Trimming took 3 bases from V and 1 from J, leaving 7 bases between them. The CDR3 is made up of 15 amino acids. CDR3 sequence (DNA): TGTGCCAGTAGTATGGAGATTTCCTATAATTCACCCCTCCACTTT. It yields the protein CASSMEISYNSPLHF.

About this clone: This sample includes further DNA sequences coding for the same CDR3. The chain is built from TRBV6-5 and TRBJ1-6; unclear D gene. V gave up 4 bases and J gave up 10 bases, with 14 bases separating them. Germline V gene sequence: CDR1 MNHEY, CDR2 SVGAGI. The CDR3 runs to 14 residues. CDR3 sequence (DNA): TGTGCCAGCAGTTCTGGCAGAGGCGGCTCACCCCTCCACTTT. Translated, it gives CASSSGRGGSPLHF.

The chain couples TRBV7-8 to TRBJ1-1; D gene uncertain. V was pared by 2 bases and J by 3 bases, with 16 bases between. Germline assignment: CDR1 SGHVS and CDR2 FQNEAQ. The CDR3 sequence is 16 residues long. CDR3 in DNA: TGTGCCAGCAGCTTAAATAACAGATTGGAAGACACTGAAGCTTTCTTT. Amino acids: CASSLNNRLEDTEAFF. The full variable domain, in which reference TRBV7-8 and TRBJ1-1 provide the parts outside the CDR3, is GAGVSQSPRYKVAKRGQDVALRCDPISGHVSLFWYQQALGQGPEFLTYFQNEAQLDKSGLPSDRFFAERPEGSVSTLKIQRTQQEDSAVYLCASSLNNRLEDTEAFFGQGTRLTVV.

The chain has TRBV4-2 and TRBJ2-7; maybe TRBD2 (5 bases). The CDR3 has 14 residues. The V gene's germline CDR1 is LGHNA and CDR2 YNFKEQ. V lost 0 bases to trimming and J lost 7 bases, with 13 bases between them. For the CDR3, the DNA is TGTGCCAGCAGCCAAGATCCGGCCCCGGGGGAGCAGTACTTC. This translates into CASSQDPAPGEQYF.

This clone appeared a few times. The V call is TRBV18, the J call TRBJ1-1; D is possibly TRBD1 (6 bases). The germline V gene has CDR1 KGHSH and CDR2 LQKENI. V shed 4 bases and J shed 5 bases, with 11 bases lying between them. This CDR3 spans 13 amino acids. DNA for the CDR3: TGTGCCAGCTCACACAGGGAGGGGACTGAAGCTTTCTTT. This sequence encodes CASSHREGTEAFF.

There are many counts of this clone. The chain combines TRBV27 with TRBJ2-2; 9 nucleotides match TRBD1. Losses at the gene ends were 5 bases for V and 5 bases for J; bases not matched to a gene: 0. The germline CDR1 and CDR2 sequences are MNHEY and SMNVEV (reference sequence). CDR3 size: 13 residues. The CDR3 sequence is CASSGTGTGELFF. The CDR3 nucleotides are TGTGCCAGCAGTGGGACAGGGACCGGGGAGCTGTTTTTT.

This clone has a handful of counts. The chain uses TRBV27 and TRBJ2-1; 8 bases fit TRBD1. Germline CDR1 and CDR2: MNHEY and SMNVEV (reference sequence). The CDR3 runs to 15 residues. V lost 7 bases and J lost 2; bases outside the gene matches: 7. The CDR3 sequence is CASTRQGPTYNEQFF. The CDR3 DNA sequence: TGTGCCAGCACCCGACAGGGGCCGACCTACAATGAGCAGTTCTTC.

The rearrangement joins TRBV11-2 to TRBJ2-1; no clear D. In germline, CDR1 is SGHAT, CDR2 FQNNGV. V dropped 5 bases and J dropped 0 bases, with 14 bases sitting between them. This CDR3 region has 16 residues. CDR3: CASSPFRLSSYNEQFF. CDR3 sequence (DNA): TGTGCCAGCAGCCCCTTTAGACTCAGCTCCTACAATGAGCAGTTCTTC.

The V call is TRBV27, the J call TRBJ2-2; the D is unclear. The CDR3 has 13 amino acids. The V and J ends lost 4 bases and 5 bases respectively, with 8 bases between them. Germline V CDR1 and CDR2: MNHEY, SMNVEV (reference sequence). The CDR3 spells CASSSTSTGELFF. In DNA form, the CDR3 reads TGTGCCAGCAGTTCAACAAGTACCGGGGAGCTGTTTTTT.

The chain uses TRBV6-5 and TRBJ2-7; D is possibly TRBD1 (6 bases). Germline V gives CDR1 MNHEY, CDR2 SVGAGI. The CDR3 runs to 15 residues. V was clipped by 0 bases and J by 3 bases, with 12 bases between them. As DNA, the CDR3 is TGTGCCAGCAGTTACTCGGGGCAGGGGTTCTACGAGCAGTACTTC. Protein product: CASSYSGQGFYEQYF.

The rearrangement links TRBV10-3 to TRBJ2-5; a weak D match, TRBD1 (5 bases). V lost 2 bases, J lost 4 bases, and 8 bases lay in between. The CDR3 sequence is 13 residues long. Germline lookup yields CDR1 ENHRY and CDR2 SYGVKD. The DNA of the CDR3 is TGTGCCATCAGTGAGCTCCAGGGAGAGACCCAGTACTTC. Encoded protein: CAISELQGETQYF.

This clone was seen a handful of times. The V and J genes are TRBV5-1 and TRBJ1-2, with 11 bases that match TRBD1. Germline CDR1 is SGHRS and CDR2 is YFSETQ. V was pared by 4 bases and J by 8 bases, with 10 bases of the junction left unmatched. The CDR3 runs 15 residues. The CDR3, as DNA: TGCGCCAGCAGCGCCCCTGGACAGGGGGCGCGAGGCTACACCTTC. It encodes CASSAPGQGARGYTF.

The chain uses TRBV4-2 and TRBJ2-2; D is perhaps TRBD2 (6 bases). The CDR3 length is 17 residues. Germline lookup yields CDR1 LGHNA and CDR2 YNFKEQ. The ends were cut back, 3 bases at V and 3 bases at J, with 17 bases in the middle. The CDR3 protein is CASSHRLVEVDTGELFF. In DNA, the CDR3 is TGTGCCAGCAGCCACAGACTAGTCGAGGTGGACACCGGGGAGCTGTTTTTT.

The chain employs TRBV4-1 and TRBJ1-5; tentative D call: TRBD1 (5 bases). The ends were cut back, 1 base at V and 7 bases at J, with 14 bases in the middle. The CDR3 extends over 15 amino acids. Germline V gene data show CDR1 as MGHRA and CDR2 as YSYEKL. The DNA for the CDR3 is TGCGCCAGCAGCCAAGGGGGGGGATTCGGACAGCCCCAGCATTTT. It encodes CASSQGGGFGQPQHF.

The table lists this clone with a few counts. The chain has TRBV4-1 and TRBJ2-1; 7 bases agree with TRBD2. The germline V gene encodes CDR1 MGHRA and CDR2 YSYEKL. The CDR3 extends over 16 amino acids. The ends lost 3 bases at V and 8 bases at J; junction bases unmatched: 13. The chain's CDR3 is CASSHPSGANSHEQFF. The CDR3 DNA reads as TGCGCCAGCAGCCACCCCAGCGGGGCTAACAGCCATGAGCAGTTCTTC.

V is TRBV27 and J is TRBJ1-2, with unresolved D. Per the germline V gene, CDR1 is MNHEY and CDR2 is SMNVEV (reference sequence). V was cut by 0 bases and J by 5 bases, with 7 bases left in between. The CDR3 covers 13 residues. CDR3 nucleotide sequence: TGTGCCAGCAGTTTATCTTCCGTATATGGCTACACCTTC. It codes for CASSLSSVYGYTF.

The chain is built from TRBV27 and TRBJ1-1; TRBD1 is a possible D gene (6 bases). Trimming pared 4 bases from V and 0 bases from J, leaving 9 bases between. The germline V gene encodes CDR1 MNHEY and CDR2 SMNVEV (reference sequence). This CDR3 is 14 amino acids long. The DNA for the CDR3 is TGTGCCAGCAGTTCGGGGACATTGAACACTGAAGCTTTCTTT. It codes for CASSSGTLNTEAFF.

This chain joins TRBV7-2 and TRBJ2-2; no definite D call. Germline-derived CDR1 and CDR2 are SGHTA and FQGNSA. CDR3 length: 16 residues. Trimming stripped 3 bases from V and 7 bases from J, with 18 bases between. CDR3 sequence (DNA): TGTGCCAGCAGCTTTTCTCCGACGGGTGGTGGCGGGGAGCTGTTTTTT. Translated, it gives CASSFSPTGGGGELFF.

The CDR3 DNA reads TGTGCCAGCAGTGGCCAGCGGGGGCAGTTCTTC. It specifies CASSGQRGQFF. The chain recombines TRBV6-1 with TRBJ2-1, with 7 bases lining up with TRBD2. The CDR3 runs to 11 residues. V lost 4 bases and J lost 12; bases outside the gene matches: 3. Germline loops: CDR1 MNHNS, CDR2 SASEGT.

This clone showed up just a few times. This chain links TRBV6-1 with TRBJ2-5, with TRBD1 as a possible D gene (6 bases). Germline V gene sequence: CDR1 MNHNS, CDR2 SASEGT. Trimming took 11 bases from V and 1 from J, leaving 17 bases between them. The length of the CDR3 is 14 residues. The CDR3 loop reads CASAQQGVQETQYF. The DNA for the CDR3 is TGTGCCTCAGCCCAACAGGGTGTCCAAGAGACCCAGTACTTC.

Only a few counts were recorded for this clone. The J gene is TRBJ2-3, the V gene TRBV2; perhaps TRBD2 as D (7 bases). CDR1 and CDR2 from the germline V gene are SNHLY and FYNNEI. The length of the CDR3 is 16 residues. V lost 7 bases to trimming and J lost 2 bases, with 19 bases between them. The CDR3 spells CASTWGGRGVTDTQYF. The CDR3 coding sequence is TGTGCCAGCACATGGGGGGGCCGGGGGGTCACAGATACGCAGTATTTT. The full variable domain, in which reference TRBV2 and TRBJ2-3 provide the parts outside the CDR3, is EPEVTQTPSHQVTQMGQEVILRCVPISNHLYFYWYRQILGQKVEFLVSFYNNEISEKSEIFDDQFSVERPDGSNFTLKIRSTKLEDSAMYFCASTWGGRGVTDTQYFGPGTRLTVL.

This clone was seen a handful of times. The chain employs TRBV10-3 and TRBJ2-2, with 8 bases identical to TRBD2. Trimming removed 8 bases from V and 6 bases from J; junction bases left unmatched: 2. CDR3 length equals 12 residues. CDR1 and CDR2 (germline): ENHRY, SYGVKD. CDR3 protein: CAILGGAGELFF. CDR3 nucleotides: TGTGCCATCCTCGGGGGGGCCGGGGAGCTGTTTTTT.

This clone was seen a few times. V and J are TRBV5-1 and TRBJ2-3; TRBD1 matches at 9 bases. In germline, CDR1 is SGHRS, CDR2 YFSETQ. After removal of 3 bases from V and 2 bases from J, the junction contained 7 bases not matched to a gene. This CDR3 is built from 16 residues. DNA of the CDR3: TGCGCCAGCAGCTCCCCCCGGGACAGGGTCACAGATACGCAGTATTTT. Encoded protein: CASSSPRDRVTDTQYF. The full variable domain, rest sourced from reference TRBV5-1 and TRBJ2-3, is KAGVTQTPRYLIKTRGQQVTLSCSPISGHRSVSWYQQTPGQGLQFLFEYFSETQRNKGNFPGRFSGRQFSNSRSEMNVSTLELGDSALYLCASSSPRDRVTDTQYFGPGTRLTVL.

This clone was observed a handful of times. The V and J genes are TRBV28 and TRBJ1-1; perhaps TRBD1 as D (6 bases). Germline CDR1 MDHEN, CDR2 SYDVKM. V was clipped by 1 base and J by 1 base, with 10 bases between them. The CDR3 contains 15 residues. CDR3 region: CASSLLRGANTEAFF. The CDR3 DNA is TGTGCCAGCAGTTTATTGCGGGGGGCGAACACTGAAGCTTTCTTT. The entire variable domain, with the rest obtained from reference TRBV28 and TRBJ1-1, is as follows: DVKVTQSSRYLVKRTGEKVFLECVQDMDHENMFWYRQDPGLGLRLIYFSYDVKMKEKGDIPEGYSVSREKKERFSLILESASTNQTSMYLCASSLLRGANTEAFFGQGTRLTVV.

CDR3 nucleotides: TGTGCCAGCACCTCGGGGCCGGGACAGGGGGTCTATGAGCAGTTCTTC. It codes for CASTSGPGQGVYEQFF. This chain connects TRBV2 to TRBJ2-1; 11 bases line up with TRBD1. The CDR3 consists of 16 residues. J was trimmed by 8 bases and V by 7 bases; bases with no gene match: 13. Per germline, CDR1 SNHLY and CDR2 FYNNEI.

This clone was seen more than once but under ten times. The gene calls are TRBV7-8 and TRBJ1-4; D ambiguous. The CDR3 consists of 14 residues. V was trimmed by 3 bases and J by 4 bases, leaving 9 bases between them. The germline gives CDR1 SGHVS, CDR2 FQNEAQ. CDR3 sequence reads: CASSFQAYNEKLFF. CDR3 in DNA: TGTGCCAGCAGCTTCCAGGCCTATAATGAAAAACTGTTTTTT.